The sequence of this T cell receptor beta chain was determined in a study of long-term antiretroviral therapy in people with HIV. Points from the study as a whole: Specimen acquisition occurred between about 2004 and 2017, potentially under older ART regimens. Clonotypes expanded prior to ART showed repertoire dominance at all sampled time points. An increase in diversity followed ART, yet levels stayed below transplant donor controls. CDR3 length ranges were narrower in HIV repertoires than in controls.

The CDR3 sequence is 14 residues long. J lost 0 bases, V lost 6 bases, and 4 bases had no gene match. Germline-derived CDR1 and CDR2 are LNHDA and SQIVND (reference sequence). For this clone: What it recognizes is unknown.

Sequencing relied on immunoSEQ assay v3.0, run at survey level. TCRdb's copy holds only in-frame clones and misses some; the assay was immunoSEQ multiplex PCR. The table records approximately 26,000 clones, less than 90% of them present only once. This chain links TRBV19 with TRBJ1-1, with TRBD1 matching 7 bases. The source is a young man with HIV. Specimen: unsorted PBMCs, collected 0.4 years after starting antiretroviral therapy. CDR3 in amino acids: CASSWTGLNTEAFF. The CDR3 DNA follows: TGTGCCAGTAGCTGGACAGGCCTGAACACTGAAGCTTTCTTT.